This T cell receptor beta chain was profiled in a study of T cell repertoires in cytomegalovirus infection. CDR3 length equals 13 residues. V was clipped by 5 bases and J by 4 bases, with 11 bases between them. TCRdb reprocessed the reads via MiXCR and lists one record per CDR3 protein. The sample consists of around 280,000 distinct CDR3 sequences, about a tenth of them appearing once. This clonotype was observed at least ten times. This receptor was obtained from a human donor in good health (CMV status not recorded). Some clones in this sample may be carry-over from other donors' samples. The material sequenced was PBMCs. The genes are TRBV12-3 or TRBV12-4 and TRBJ1-2; maybe TRBD1 (5 bases). The CDR3 DNA sequence: TGTGCCAGCAGTCCTCGGGGGGGCTATGGCTACACCTTC. The encoded protein is CASSPRGGYGYTF.